These T cell receptor beta chains were read from a single sample in a study of neurological immune-mediated disorders. MiXCR was run by TCRdb on the 5' RACE reads, yielding one entry per CDR3 protein. Of about 59,000 distinct CDR3 sequences in the sample, less than 25% were seen once. Sequenced input: PBMCs. The origin of the receptors is a man between 60 and 75 years old with HTLV-1-associated myelopathy (HAM/TSP). CDR3s include the opening cysteine and the closing phenylalanine or tryptophan. A D gene is named only where the DNA matches it firmly. Size tells how often a clone was seen (once, few, many) or the class of an expanded clone, and some rows leave it out.

j_call,d_call,v_call,clone_size,cdr3_aa,cdr3_nt
TRBJ2-7,TRBD1,TRBV5-1,many,CASSGGQGADEQYF,TGCGCCAGCAGCGGCGGACAGGGGGCGGATGAGCAGTACTTC
TRBJ2-5,.,TRBV6-5,.,CASSYSFLGVETQYF,TGTGCCAGCAGTTACTCGTTTTTGGGTGTGGAGACCCAGTACTTC
TRBJ2-6,.,TRBV5-8,many,CASSLWQSGANVLTF,TGTGCCAGCAGCTTATGGCAATCTGGGGCCAACGTCCTGACTTTC
TRBJ1-1,.,TRBV5-1,.,CASSSGGNANTEAFF,TGCGCCAGCAGCTCCGGGGGGAATGCGAACACTGAAGCTTTCTTT
TRBJ2-7,TRBD1,TRBV5-1,.,CASSLPDRGYEQYF,TGCGCCAGCAGCCTGCCTGACAGGGGCTACGAGCAGTACTTC
TRBJ2-3,.,TRBV29-1,few,CSVVDKGMTDTQYF,TGCAGCGTTGTTGATAAGGGTATGACAGATACGCAGTATTTT
TRBJ2-1,TRBD2,TRBV5-1,many,CASSENIAGGARNEQFF,TGCGCCAGCAGCGAGAACATAGCGGGAGGGGCTAGGAATGAGCAGTTCTTC
TRBJ2-1,.,TRBV12-3/TRBV12-4,many,CASSMTSYNEQFF,TGTGCCAGCAGTATGACGTCCTACAATGAGCAGTTCTTC
TRBJ2-1,TRBD1,TRBV6-1,many,CASSEMSGRGYPNEQFF,TGTGCCAGCAGTGAAATGAGCGGCAGGGGGTATCCGAATGAGCAGTTCTTC
TRBJ2-3,TRBD2,TRBV7-8,few,CASSLASGMGSPDTQYF,TGTGCCAGCAGCTTAGCTAGCGGGATGGGGAGTCCAGATACGCAGTATTTT
TRBJ2-1,.,TRBV5-1,.,CASSLFSAAVAGEQFF,TGCGCCAGCAGCTTGTTCTCAGCGGCAGTTGCCGGTGAGCAGTTCTTC
TRBJ2-3,TRBD1,TRBV20-1,few,CSARRQGSRDTQYF,TGCAGTGCTAGACGACAGGGTAGCCGGGATACGCAGTATTTT
TRBJ2-5,.,TRBV29-1,many,CSVDRNQETQYF,TGCAGCGTTGACAGGAATCAAGAGACCCAGTACTTC
TRBJ2-1,TRBD2,TRBV5-1,many,CASSLAPGLAEYNEQFF,TGCGCCAGCAGCTTGGCCCCGGGACTAGCGGAGTACAATGAGCAGTTCTTC
TRBJ1-1,.,TRBV2,many,CASNRQANTEAFF,TGTGCCAGCAATAGACAGGCGAACACTGAAGCTTTCTTT
TRBJ2-7,TRBD2,TRBV12-3/TRBV12-4,many,CASSFTGGPGEQYF,TGTGCCAGCAGTTTCACGGGGGGGCCCGGCGAGCAGTACTTC
TRBJ1-6,TRBD1,TRBV4-2,many,CASSRFLGTEDSPLHF,TGTGCCAGCAGCAGGTTCTTAGGGACAGAGGATTCACCCCTCCACTTT
TRBJ1-2,.,TRBV11-2,.,CASSSDSNYGYTF,TGTGCCAGCAGTAGTGACAGTAACTATGGCTACACCTTC
TRBJ2-1,TRBD1,TRBV5-5,many,CASSNPTGGQFF,TGTGCCAGCAGCAACCCGACAGGGGGACAGTTCTTC
TRBJ2-7,TRBD2,TRBV5-1,.,CASGGLAGYYEQYF,TGCGCCAGCGGGGGACTAGCGGGATATTACGAGCAGTACTTC
TRBJ2-7,TRBD1,TRBV5-1,many,CASSLVLTDRGYEQYF,TGCGCCAGCAGCTTGGTGTTGACTGACAGGGGCTACGAGCAGTACTTC
TRBJ1-3,.,TRBV5-1,many,CASSLSSGNTIYF,TGCGCCAGCAGCTTGAGCTCTGGAAACACCATATATTTT
TRBJ2-1,.,TRBV14,many,CASSQDKDSTYNEQFF,TGTGCCAGCAGCCAAGATAAGGACAGCACCTACAATGAGCAGTTCTTC
TRBJ1-2,.,TRBV29-1,.,CSAHGAGGYTF,TGCAGCGCCCACGGCGCGGGCGGCTACACCTTC
TRBJ2-7,.,TRBV12-3/TRBV12-4,many,CASSRDTGSEQYF,TGTGCCAGCAGTAGGGACACCGGCTCGGAGCAGTACTTC
TRBJ2-7,.,TRBV27,.,CASNRLGSEQYF,TGTGCCAGCAACCGGCTGGGAAGCGAGCAGTACTTT
TRBJ2-1,.,TRBV11-3,.,CASSLDYRASYYEQFF,TGTGCCAGCAGCTTAGACTACAGGGCCTCCTACTATGAGCAGTTCTTC
TRBJ2-1,.,TRBV4-1,few,CASSRPLSGRGSYNEQFF,TGCGCCAGCAGCCGTCCCCTTAGCGGTCGGGGCTCCTACAATGAGCAGTTCTTC
TRBJ2-7,.,TRBV10-3,many,CAISDKASGTARVQQYF,TGTGCCATCAGTGACAAAGCGTCCGGGACTGCACGGGTGCAGCAGTACTTC
TRBJ1-1,TRBD1,TRBV5-1,once,CASSLGSYGQGSTEAFF,TGCGCCAGCAGCTTGGGCTCCTACGGACAGGGCAGCACTGAAGCTTTCTTT
TRBJ2-7,.,TRBV6-6,many,CASTPGGVYEQYF,TGTGCCAGCACCCCCGGCGGGGTCTACGAGCAGTACTTC
TRBJ1-1,TRBD1,TRBV5-1,once,CASSVDQGATEAFF,TGCGCCAGCAGCGTAGATCAGGGGGCGACTGAAGCTTTCTTT
TRBJ2-3,.,TRBV4-2,many,CASSPHDGGFTDTQYF,TGTGCCAGCAGCCCTCATGACGGAGGATTCACAGATACGCAGTATTTT
TRBJ1-2,TRBD1,TRBV9,many,CASSVDDRGNGYTF,TGTGCCAGCAGCGTAGATGACAGGGGAAATGGCTACACCTTC
TRBJ1-2,.,TRBV20-1,many,CSANDNYGYTF,TGCAGTGCTAACGATAACTATGGCTACACCTTC
TRBJ2-2,.,TRBV18,.,CASSPEGFTGELFF,TGTGCCAGCTCACCAGAGGGCTTCACCGGGGAGCTGTTTTTT